These 22 T cell receptor beta chains were sequenced from one sample in a study of regulatory T cells in long-lasting Graves disease. Regarding time point: persistent/refractory GD, antithyroid drugs over 5 years with positive TRAb. RNA extracted from PBMCs served as the sequencing template. Both iRepertoire HTBI primers and Arm-PCR of CDR3 regions were used to build the TCR beta libraries. TCRdb used MiXCR to reprocess the multiplex PCR reads, holding one entry per CDR3 protein. The sample consists of around 300,000 distinct CDR3 sequences, approximately 20% of them appearing once. The material was peripheral blood mononuclear cells (PBMCs), obtained when the disease was refractory, from a patient treated with antithyroid drugs. These receptors originate from a female donor with Graves disease.

There are many counts of this clonotype. J is TRBJ2-5 and V is TRBV11-2; D is possibly TRBD1 (6 bases). V was cut by 3 bases and J by 5 bases, with 13 bases left in between. Germline-derived CDR1 and CDR2 are SGHAT and FQNNGV. This CDR3 is built from 14 residues. Written as DNA, the CDR3 is TGTGCCAGCAGCTTTTACAGGGTAGGGGAGACCCAGTACTTC. It is translated as CASSFYRVGETQYF.

This clonotype was seen ten or more times. For the CDR3, the DNA is TGTGCCAGCAGCCAGAGGTACACTGAAGCTTTCTTT. Translation: CASSQRYTEAFF. The V gene is TRBV3-1, the J gene TRBJ1-1; D ambiguous. Trimming removed 3 bases from V and 3 bases from J, with 5 bases in between. This CDR3 is built from 12 residues. Germline V gene data show CDR1 as LGHDT and CDR2 as YNNKEL (reference sequence).

This clonotype was counted once. A much larger clonotype is one base distant, so this may be a read error. The chain recombines TRBV6-1 with TRBJ2-4; 7 positions match TRBD1. With V trimmed by 11 bases and J by 3 bases, 19 bases remained unmatched. This CDR3 is built from 17 residues. From germline, CDR1 is MNHNS and CDR2 SASEGT. CDR3 nucleotides: TGTGCCTGCACCGAAATCATCCGACAGGGTGGCAAAAACATTCAGTACTTC. Its protein is CACTEIIRQGGKNIQYF.

This clonotype was observed many times. The V call is TRBV28, the J call TRBJ2-7, with 10 bases fitting TRBD1. V lost 10 bases, J lost 3 bases, and 9 bases stayed unmatched. CDR1 MDHEN and CDR2 SYDVKM come from the germline V gene. This CDR3 comprises 14 residues. The CDR3 sequence is CATTSGTGVYEQYF. The DNA of the CDR3 is TGTGCCACCACCTCCGGGACAGGGGTCTACGAGCAGTACTTC.

The chain joins TRBV20-1 to TRBJ1-3, with 8 bases aligning to TRBD1. The CDR3 runs to 12 residues. Losses at the gene ends were 1 base for V and 13 bases for J; bases not matched to a gene: 6. Germline V gene data show CDR1 as DFQATT and CDR2 as SNEGSKA (reference sequence). CDR3 nucleotide sequence: TGCAGTGCTAGAGCTATGGACAGGGTGATATATTTT. It yields the protein CSARAMDRVIYF.

This rearrangement joins TRBV6-1 to TRBJ2-7; 13 bases match TRBD2. The CDR3 sequence is 14 residues long. In germline, CDR1 is MNHNS, CDR2 SASEGT. V trimming: 6 bases; J trimming: 7 bases; junction bases outside the gene matches: 6. CDR3 region: CASRETSGRLEQYF. The CDR3 DNA reads as TGTGCCAGCAGGGAGACTAGCGGGAGGCTTGAGCAGTACTTC.

This clonotype was recorded at least ten times. Here the CDR3 DNA reads TGTGCCAGCAGTGACCTTTTTGGCGAGCAGTACTTC. Amino acids: CASSDLFGEQYF. The chain recombines TRBV28 with TRBJ2-7; unclear D gene. Germline V gives CDR1 MDHEN, CDR2 SYDVKM. This CDR3 comprises 12 residues. V was cut by 5 bases and J by 6 bases, with 11 bases left in between.

CDR3 in amino acids: CASSYSSSGRAGNEQFF. The CDR3 DNA reads as TGTGCCAGCAGTTACTCGTCTAGCGGGAGGGCCGGTAATGAGCAGTTCTTC. The rearrangement links TRBV6-5 to TRBJ2-1, with 12 bases aligning to TRBD2. The germline gives CDR1 MNHEY, CDR2 SVGAGI. The CDR3 is 17 amino acids. Trimming removed 0 bases from V and 7 bases from J; junction bases left unmatched: 7.

The genes are TRBV28 and TRBJ2-1, with D perhaps given as TRBD1 or TRBD2 (6 bases each). CDR1 and CDR2 (germline): MDHEN, SYDVKM. The V end lost 6 bases, the J end lost 5 bases, and 17 bases lay between the germline ends. The CDR3 is made up of 15 amino acids. For the CDR3, the DNA is TGTGCCAGCAGCCCGGGGGCTAGCCGGGACAATGAGCAGTTCTTC. Translation gives CASSPGASRDNEQFF.

This clonotype was observed many times. The rearrangement joins TRBV28 to TRBJ2-5, with TRBD2 matching over 13 bases. In germline, CDR1 is MDHEN, CDR2 SYDVKM. Trimming cost V 2 bases and J 1 base; bases outside gene matches: 4. The CDR3 has 17 amino acids. CDR3 amino acids: CASSLGTSGIFQETQYF. Here the CDR3 DNA reads TGTGCCAGCAGTTTAGGGACTAGCGGGATATTCCAAGAGACCCAGTACTTC. Combining the CDR3 with reference TRBV28 and TRBJ2-5 gives the whole variable domain DVKVTQSSRYLVKRTGEKVFLECVQDMDHENMFWYRQDPGLGLRLIYFSYDVKMKEKGDIPEGYSVSREKKERFSLILESASTNQTSMYLCASSLGTSGIFQETQYFGPGTRLLVL.

This chain links TRBV12-3 or TRBV12-4 with TRBJ2-3; tentatively, D is TRBD1 (6 bases). The CDR3 is 15 residues long. The V end lost 7 bases, the J end lost 2 bases, and 16 bases lay between the germline ends. In DNA form, the CDR3 reads TGTGCCAGCACCCCAGGACAGTTATTCACAGATACGCAGTATTTT. Protein product: CASTPGQLFTDTQYF.

The V call is TRBV14, the J call TRBJ2-7; D gene ambiguous. CDR3 length: 16 amino acids. V was pared by 3 bases and J by 1 base, with 16 bases between. In germline, CDR1 is SGHDN, CDR2 FVKESK. CDR3 nucleotides: TGTGCCAGCAGCCATGAGCTCGTACGGAGATCCTACGAGCAGTACTTC. Protein: CASSHELVRRSYEQYF. Filled out from reference TRBV14 and TRBJ2-7, the complete variable domain reads EAGVTQFPSHSVIEKGQTVTLRCDPISGHDNLYWYRRVMGKEIKFLLHFVKESKQDESGMPNNRFLAERTGGTYSTLKVQPAELEDSGVYFCASSHELVRRSYEQYFGPGTRLTVT.

This clonotype showed up just a few times. V gene TRBV24-1 combines with J gene TRBJ1-1, with 10 positions matching TRBD1. With V trimmed by 6 bases and J by 1 base, 4 bases remained unmatched. This CDR3 comprises 15 residues. CDR1 and CDR2 (germline): KGHDR, SFDVKD. This chain's CDR3 is CATSSGQGSNTEAFF. The CDR3 DNA follows: TGTGCCACCAGTTCGGGACAGGGGTCGAACACTGAAGCTTTCTTT.

This clonotype was observed a handful of times. The genes are TRBV11-2 and TRBJ2-7, with 8 bases that match TRBD1. CDR1 and CDR2 from the germline V gene are SGHAT and FQNNGV. V gave up 0 bases and J gave up 1 base; unmatched junction bases: 5. This CDR3 comprises 16 residues. The CDR3 protein is CASSLDLGQGSYEQYF. As DNA, the CDR3 is TGTGCCAGCAGCTTAGATCTCGGACAGGGTTCCTACGAGCAGTACTTC.

This clonotype was detected many times. The rearrangement uses TRBV7-2 and TRBJ1-5; 7 bases map to TRBD1. The germline CDR1 and CDR2 sequences are SGHTA and FQGNSA. Trimming at V came to 1 base and at J to 0 bases, leaving 0 bases not matched to a gene. The CDR3 runs 15 residues. CDR3 coding DNA: TGTGCCAGCAGCTTAGGACAGGGTAGCAATCAGCCCCAGCATTTT. It encodes CASSLGQGSNQPQHF.

This chain links TRBV5-1 with TRBJ2-5; 8 bases map to TRBD1. With V trimmed by 0 bases and J by 5 bases, 9 bases remained unmatched. This CDR3 contains 16 residues. CDR1 is SGHRS and CDR2 is YFSETQ in the germline V gene. For the CDR3, the DNA is TGCGCCAGCAGCTTGGCTCGGACAGGGATTGCGGAGACCCAGTACTTC. Translation: CASSLARTGIAETQYF. Based on the CDR3 plus reference TRBV5-1 and TRBJ2-5, the full variable domain is KAGVTQTPRYLIKTRGQQVTLSCSPISGHRSVSWYQQTPGQGLQFLFEYFSETQRNKGNFPGRFSGRQFSNSRSEMNVSTLELGDSALYLCASSLARTGIAETQYFGPGTRLLVL.

This clonotype appeared a few times. This sequence joins TRBV20-1 and TRBJ1-3, with D possibly matching TRBD1 (6 bases). The germline CDR1 and CDR2 sequences are DFQATT and SNEGSKA (reference sequence). This CDR3 spans 15 amino acids. Trimming removed 1 base at V and 4 bases at J, with 14 bases between. The CDR3 sequence is CSARVRGAGGNTIYF. CDR3 DNA: TGCAGTGCTAGAGTAAGGGGGGCAGGCGGAAACACCATATATTTT.

This clonotype was observed a handful of times. The chain carries TRBV29-1 and TRBJ1-2, with D possibly TRBD1 on 5 matching bases. The CDR3 extends over 16 amino acids. CDR1 SQVTM and CDR2 ANQGSEA come from the germline V gene. V lost 3 bases, J lost 9 bases, and 26 bases lay in between. CDR3 region: CSVDRAWGRGEGRYTF. Written as DNA, the CDR3 is TGCAGCGTTGATCGGGCCTGGGGACGGGGGGAAGGTCGCTACACCTTC. Full variable domain (missing parts from reference TRBV29-1 and TRBJ1-2): SAVISQKPSRDICQRGTSLTIQCQVDSQVTMMFWYRQQPGQSLTLIATANQGSEATYESGFVIDKFPISRPNLTFSTLTVSNMSPEDSSIYLCSVDRAWGRGEGRYTFGSGTRLTVV.

V is TRBV28 and J is TRBJ2-1; D remains unclear. V shed 2 bases and J shed 7 bases, with 6 bases lying between them. The CDR3 sequence is 12 residues long. Looked up from germline, CDR1 is MDHEN and CDR2 is SYDVKM. The chain's CDR3 is CASSLGWNEQFF. Here the CDR3 DNA reads TGTGCCAGCAGTTTAGGGTGGAATGAGCAGTTCTTC.

The chain links TRBV20-1 to TRBJ2-7, with TRBD2 matching 12 bases. V trimming: 6 bases; J trimming: 5 bases; junction bases outside the gene matches: 11. CDR3 size: 15 residues. Germline V gene sequence: CDR1 DFQATT, CDR2 SNEGSKA (reference sequence). CDR3 sequence: CSAPTRTSGTNEQYF. CDR3 DNA: TGCAGTGCCCCGACCCGGACTAGCGGGACGAACGAGCAGTACTTC.

J is TRBJ2-7 and V is TRBV15; TRBD2 aligns across 7 bases. Trimming took 3 bases from V and 2 from J; bases not matched to a gene: 10. In germline, CDR1 is LNHNV, CDR2 YYDKDF (reference sequence). This CDR3 region has 16 residues. This CDR3 reads CATSRWGTGGPYEQYF. The CDR3 DNA reads as TGTGCCACCAGCAGGTGGGGGACGGGGGGTCCCTACGAGCAGTACTTC.

In its sample, this clonotype was seen many times. The junction differs from germline at one of its ends, possibly a read error. V and J are TRBV28 and TRBJ1-2, with unresolved D. The V gene's germline CDR1 is MDHEN and CDR2 SYDVKM. The CDR3 is 15 residues long. CDR3 coding DNA: TGTGCCAGCAGGGGAGGACTGTTTGCTGACTATGGCCACACCTTC. As protein: CASRGGLFADYGHTF.